This TCR beta chain is drawn from a study of cytomegalovirus exposure and HLA in healthy donors. A single count supports this clone. Its matching antigen is unknown. Every donor was a healthy person donating bone marrow. Study results and limitations: V- and J-gene trimming in TCR beta was tied to a missense DCLRE1C variant by an analysis performed later. The Asian-associated ancestry cluster reportedly had fewer N-insertions than the roughly 720-donor mean in a later analysis.

CDR3 length equals 17 residues. V was clipped by 3 bases and J by 4 bases; unmatched bases: 11. Looked up from germline, CDR1 is SGHNT and CDR2 is YYREEE (reference sequence). It was with 60 Vbeta and 13 Jbeta primers that the PCR ran. The method was immunoSEQ multiplex PCR; TCRdb's version includes in-frame clones alone and lacks a portion of them. The table includes around 130,000 clones, about 76% detected once. The chain has TRBV5-4 and TRBJ1-5; 9 bases are shared with TRBD1. The TCR originated in a man aged 18-30 years in good health and CMV-seronegative. The material sequenced was PBMCs. The CDR3 sequence is CASSYRGGGTGNQPQHF. The DNA of the CDR3 is TGTGCCAGCAGCTATCGCGGAGGGGGGACAGGGAATCAGCCCCAGCATTTT.